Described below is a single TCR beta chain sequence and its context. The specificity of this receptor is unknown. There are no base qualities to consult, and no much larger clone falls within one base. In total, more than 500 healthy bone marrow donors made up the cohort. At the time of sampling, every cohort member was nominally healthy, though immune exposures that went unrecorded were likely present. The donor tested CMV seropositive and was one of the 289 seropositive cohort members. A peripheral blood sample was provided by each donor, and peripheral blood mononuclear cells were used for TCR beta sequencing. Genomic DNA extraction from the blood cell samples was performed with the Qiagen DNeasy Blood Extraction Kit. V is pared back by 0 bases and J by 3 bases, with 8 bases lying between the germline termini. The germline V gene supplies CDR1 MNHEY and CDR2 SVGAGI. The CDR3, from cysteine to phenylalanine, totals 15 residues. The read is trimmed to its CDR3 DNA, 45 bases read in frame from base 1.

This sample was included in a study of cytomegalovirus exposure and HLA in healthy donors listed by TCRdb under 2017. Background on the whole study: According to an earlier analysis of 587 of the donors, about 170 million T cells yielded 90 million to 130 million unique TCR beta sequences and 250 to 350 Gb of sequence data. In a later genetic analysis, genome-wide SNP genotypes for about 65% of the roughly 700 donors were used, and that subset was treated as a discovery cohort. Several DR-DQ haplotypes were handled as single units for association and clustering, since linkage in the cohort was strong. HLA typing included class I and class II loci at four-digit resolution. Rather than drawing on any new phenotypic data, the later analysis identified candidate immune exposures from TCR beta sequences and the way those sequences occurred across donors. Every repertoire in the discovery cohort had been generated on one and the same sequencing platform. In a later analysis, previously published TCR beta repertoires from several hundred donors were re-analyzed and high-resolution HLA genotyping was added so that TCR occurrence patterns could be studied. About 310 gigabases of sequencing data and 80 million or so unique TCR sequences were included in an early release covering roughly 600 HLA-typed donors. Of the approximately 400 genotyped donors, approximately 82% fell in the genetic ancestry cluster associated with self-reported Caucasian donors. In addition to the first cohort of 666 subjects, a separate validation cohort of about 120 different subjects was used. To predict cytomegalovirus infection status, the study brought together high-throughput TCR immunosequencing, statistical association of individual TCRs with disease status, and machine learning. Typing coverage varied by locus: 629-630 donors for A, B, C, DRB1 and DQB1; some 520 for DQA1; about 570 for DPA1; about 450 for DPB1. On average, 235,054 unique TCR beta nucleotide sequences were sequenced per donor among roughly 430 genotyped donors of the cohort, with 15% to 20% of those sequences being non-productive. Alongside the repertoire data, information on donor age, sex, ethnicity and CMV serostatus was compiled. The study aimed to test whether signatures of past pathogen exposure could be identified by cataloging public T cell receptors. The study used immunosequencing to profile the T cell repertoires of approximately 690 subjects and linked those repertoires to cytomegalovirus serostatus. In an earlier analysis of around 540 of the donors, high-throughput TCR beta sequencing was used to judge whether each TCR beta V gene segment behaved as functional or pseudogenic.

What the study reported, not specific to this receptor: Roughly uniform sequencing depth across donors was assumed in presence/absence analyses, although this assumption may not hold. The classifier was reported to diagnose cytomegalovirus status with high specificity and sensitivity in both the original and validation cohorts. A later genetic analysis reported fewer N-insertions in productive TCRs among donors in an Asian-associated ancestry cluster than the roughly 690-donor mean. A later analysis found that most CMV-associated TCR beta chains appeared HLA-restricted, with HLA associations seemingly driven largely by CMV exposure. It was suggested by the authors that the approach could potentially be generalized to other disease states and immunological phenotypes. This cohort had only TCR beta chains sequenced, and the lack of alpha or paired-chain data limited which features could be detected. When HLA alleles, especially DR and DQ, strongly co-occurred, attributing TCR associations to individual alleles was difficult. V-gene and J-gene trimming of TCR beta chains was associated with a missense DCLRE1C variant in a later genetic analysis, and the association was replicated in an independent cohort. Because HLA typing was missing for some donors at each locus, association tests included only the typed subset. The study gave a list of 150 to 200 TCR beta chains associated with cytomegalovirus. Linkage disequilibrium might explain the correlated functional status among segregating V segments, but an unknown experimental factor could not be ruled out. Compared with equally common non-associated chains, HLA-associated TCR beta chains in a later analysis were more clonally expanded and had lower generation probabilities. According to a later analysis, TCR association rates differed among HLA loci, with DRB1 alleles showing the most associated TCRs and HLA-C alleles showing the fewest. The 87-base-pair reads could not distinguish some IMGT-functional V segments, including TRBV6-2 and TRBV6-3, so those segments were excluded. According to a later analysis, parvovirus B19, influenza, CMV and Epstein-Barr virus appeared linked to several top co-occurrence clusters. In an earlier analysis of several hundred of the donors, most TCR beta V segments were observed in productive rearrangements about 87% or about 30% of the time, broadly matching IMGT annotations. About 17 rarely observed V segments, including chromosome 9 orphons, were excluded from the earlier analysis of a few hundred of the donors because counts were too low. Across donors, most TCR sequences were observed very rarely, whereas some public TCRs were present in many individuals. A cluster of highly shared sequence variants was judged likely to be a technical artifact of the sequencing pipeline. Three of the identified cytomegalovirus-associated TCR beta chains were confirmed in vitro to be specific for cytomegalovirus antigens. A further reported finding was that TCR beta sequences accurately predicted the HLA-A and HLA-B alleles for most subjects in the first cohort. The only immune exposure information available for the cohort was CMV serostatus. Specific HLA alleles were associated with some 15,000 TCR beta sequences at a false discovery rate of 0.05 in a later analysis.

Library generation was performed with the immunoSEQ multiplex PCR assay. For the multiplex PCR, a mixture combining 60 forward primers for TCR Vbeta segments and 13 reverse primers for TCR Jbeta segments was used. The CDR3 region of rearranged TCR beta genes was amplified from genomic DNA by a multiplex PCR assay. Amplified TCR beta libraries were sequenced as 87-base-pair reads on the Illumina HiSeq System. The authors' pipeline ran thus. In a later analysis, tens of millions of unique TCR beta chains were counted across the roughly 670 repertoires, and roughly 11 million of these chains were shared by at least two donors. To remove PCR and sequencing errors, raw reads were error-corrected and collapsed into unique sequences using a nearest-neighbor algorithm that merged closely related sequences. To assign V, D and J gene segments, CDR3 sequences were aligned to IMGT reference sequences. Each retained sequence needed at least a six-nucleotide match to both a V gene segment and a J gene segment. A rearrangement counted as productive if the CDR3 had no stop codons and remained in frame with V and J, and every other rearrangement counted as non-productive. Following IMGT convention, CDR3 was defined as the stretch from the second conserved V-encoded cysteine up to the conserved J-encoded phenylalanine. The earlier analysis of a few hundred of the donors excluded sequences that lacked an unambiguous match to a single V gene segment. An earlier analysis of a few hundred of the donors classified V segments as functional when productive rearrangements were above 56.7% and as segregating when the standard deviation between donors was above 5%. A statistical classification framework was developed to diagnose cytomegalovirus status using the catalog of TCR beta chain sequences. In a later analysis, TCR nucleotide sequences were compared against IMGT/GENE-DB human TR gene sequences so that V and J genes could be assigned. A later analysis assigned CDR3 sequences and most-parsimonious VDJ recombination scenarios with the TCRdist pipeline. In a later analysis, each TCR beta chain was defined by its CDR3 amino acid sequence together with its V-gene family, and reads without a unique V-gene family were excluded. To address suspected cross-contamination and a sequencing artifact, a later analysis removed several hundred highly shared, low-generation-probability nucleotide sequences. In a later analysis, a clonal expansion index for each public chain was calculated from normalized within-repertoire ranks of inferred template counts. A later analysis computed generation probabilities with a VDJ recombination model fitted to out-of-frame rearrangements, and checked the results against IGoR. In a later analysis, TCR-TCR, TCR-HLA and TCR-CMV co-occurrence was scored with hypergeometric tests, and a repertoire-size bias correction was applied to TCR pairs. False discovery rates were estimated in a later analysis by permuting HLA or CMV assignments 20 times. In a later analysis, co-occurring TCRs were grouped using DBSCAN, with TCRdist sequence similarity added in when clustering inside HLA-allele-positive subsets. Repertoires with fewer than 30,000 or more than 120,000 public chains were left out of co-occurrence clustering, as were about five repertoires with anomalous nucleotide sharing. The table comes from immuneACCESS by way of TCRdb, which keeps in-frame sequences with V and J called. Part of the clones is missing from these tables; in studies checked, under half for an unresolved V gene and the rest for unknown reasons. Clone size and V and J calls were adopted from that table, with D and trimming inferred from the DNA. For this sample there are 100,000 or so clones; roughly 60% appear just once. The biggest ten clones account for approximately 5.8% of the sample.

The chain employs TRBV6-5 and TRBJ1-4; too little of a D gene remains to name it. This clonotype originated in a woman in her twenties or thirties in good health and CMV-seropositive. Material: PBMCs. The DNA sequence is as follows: TGTGCCAGCAGTTACTCGCCGGGTCCTAATGAAAAACTGTTTTTT. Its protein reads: CASSYSPGPNEKLFF.